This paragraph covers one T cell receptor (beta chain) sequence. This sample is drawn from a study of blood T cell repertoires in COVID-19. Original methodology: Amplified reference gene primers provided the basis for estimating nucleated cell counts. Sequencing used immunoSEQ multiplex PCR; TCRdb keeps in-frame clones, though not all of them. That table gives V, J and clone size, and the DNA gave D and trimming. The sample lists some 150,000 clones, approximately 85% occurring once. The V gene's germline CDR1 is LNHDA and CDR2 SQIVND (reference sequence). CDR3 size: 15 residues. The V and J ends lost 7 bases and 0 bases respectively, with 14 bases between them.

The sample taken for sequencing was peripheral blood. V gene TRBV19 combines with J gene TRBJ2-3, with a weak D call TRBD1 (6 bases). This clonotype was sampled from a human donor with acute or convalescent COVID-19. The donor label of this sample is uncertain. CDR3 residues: CASKLDRSSTDTQYF. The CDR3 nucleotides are TGTGCCAGTAAGCTGGACAGAAGCAGCACAGATACGCAGTATTTT.